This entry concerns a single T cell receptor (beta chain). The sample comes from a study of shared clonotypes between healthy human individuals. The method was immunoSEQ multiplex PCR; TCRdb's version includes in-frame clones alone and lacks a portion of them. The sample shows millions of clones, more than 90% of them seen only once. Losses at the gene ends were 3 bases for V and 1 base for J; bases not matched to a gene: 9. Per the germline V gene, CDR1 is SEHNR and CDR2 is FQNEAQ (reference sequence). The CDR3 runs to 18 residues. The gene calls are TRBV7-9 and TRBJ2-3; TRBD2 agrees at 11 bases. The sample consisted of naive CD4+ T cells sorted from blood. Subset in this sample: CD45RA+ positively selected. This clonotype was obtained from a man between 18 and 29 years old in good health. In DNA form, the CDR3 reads TGTGCCAGCAGCTTTCTTAGCGGGGGGGCGCCACGCACAGATACGCAGTATTTT. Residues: CASSFLSGGAPRTDTQYF.